The present T cell receptor beta chain was sequenced within a study of T cells in Graves' hyperthyroidism and ophthalmopathy. The CDR3 contains 15 residues. Germline CDR1 is MNHEY and CDR2 is SVGEGT. The V end was cut by 4 bases, the J end by 1 base, with 13 bases between. Regions amplified from RNA transcripts were the TCR beta CDR3 regions. TCR CDR3 underwent first-round RT-PCR with the HTBI primer set. TCRdb reprocessed the multiplex PCR reads with MiXCR, giving one entry per CDR3 protein. In the table there are approximately 630,000 distinct CDR3 sequences, roughly 17% of which are singletons. This clonotype appeared a few times.

This rearrangement joins TRBV6-2 or TRBV6-3 to TRBJ2-5; no clear D gene. The sequencing sample was made of blood. This clonotype originated in a woman aged 25-40 years with Graves' hyperthyroidism. CDR3 DNA: TGTGCCAGCAGTTCTATCGGTGGGGTCCAAGAGACCCAGTACTTC. Translating it yields CASSSIGGVQETQYF.